Each of the 26 T cell receptor beta chains below was sequenced from the same sample in a study of T cell responses to AZD1222 COVID-19 vaccine. Measured with immunoSEQ multiplex PCR; TCRdb has only the in-frame clones, and not every one. The table records some 130,000 clones, around 90% of them present only once. Sequenced here: peripheral blood, sampled 28 days after the second AZD1222 dose. These receptors were taken from an adult who received the AZD1222 COVID-19 vaccine.

The CDR3 loop reads CASAEGENSPLHF. CDR3 sequence (DNA): TGTGCCAGTGCTGAGGGGGAGAATTCACCCCTCCACTTT. The chain carries TRBV19 and TRBJ1-6; D perhaps matches TRBD1 (6 bases). The V end lost 8 bases, the J end lost 7 bases, and 12 bases lay between the germline ends. Germline V gene lookup returns CDR1 LNHDA and CDR2 SQIVND (reference sequence). CDR3 size: 13 residues.

The CDR3, as DNA: TGCAGCGTTGTACGCACCCGGAACACTGAAGCTTTCTTT. As protein: CSVVRTRNTEAFF. The chain is built from TRBV29-1 and TRBJ1-1; D not resolved. CDR1 and CDR2 (germline): SQVTM, ANQGSEA. The CDR3 length is 13 residues. Trimming cost V 4 bases and J 1 base, with 10 bases left between them.

The genes are TRBV7-8 and TRBJ1-5; TRBD1 aligns across 9 bases. Trimming took 5 bases from V and 13 from J; bases not matched to a gene: 6. Germline V gene sequence: CDR1 SGHVS, CDR2 FQNEAQ. The CDR3 extends over 12 amino acids. The CDR3 loop reads CASSQSGTGQHF. CDR3 coding DNA: TGTGCCAGCAGCCAATCCGGGACAGGGCAGCATTTT.

J is TRBJ2-5 and V is TRBV19; D possibly matches TRBD1 or TRBD2 (5 bases each). This CDR3 spans 13 amino acids. V lost 7 bases and J 5 bases, leaving 14 bases between the germline ends. Germline values: CDR1 LNHDA, CDR2 SQIVND (reference sequence). In DNA, the CDR3 is TGTGCCAGTAAGGTGAGGGGCCAGGAGACCCAGTACTTC. Amino acids: CASKVRGQETQYF.

This chain joins TRBV18 and TRBJ2-3; 10 positions match TRBD1. Germline V gene lookup returns CDR1 KGHSH and CDR2 LQKENI. Unmatched junction bases numbered 11, after V lost 6 bases and J lost 5 bases. The CDR3 loop spans 16 amino acids. CDR3 region: CASSPRTGGGGDTQYF. The DNA for the CDR3 is TGTGCCAGCTCCCCCCGGACAGGGGGAGGAGGAGATACGCAGTATTTT.

The chain couples TRBV2 to TRBJ2-5; 8 positions agree with TRBD1. CDR1 is SNHLY and CDR2 is FYNNEI in the germline V gene. The trim removed 11 bases at V and 4 bases at J, leaving 6 bases unmatched. The CDR3 is made up of 12 amino acids. The CDR3 spells CAVGQGRETQYF. The CDR3 DNA reads TGTGCCGTCGGACAGGGCCGAGAGACCCAGTACTTC.

This chain links TRBV29-1 with TRBJ1-1; no definite D call. This CDR3 region has 12 residues. CDR1 is SQVTM, CDR2 ANQGSEA, per germline. V dropped 5 bases and J dropped 8 bases, with 15 bases sitting between them. This CDR3 reads CSVQRVSAEAFF. The CDR3, as DNA: TGCAGCGTTCAAAGGGTATCTGCCGAAGCTTTCTTT.

This clone was counted a single time. The rearrangement links TRBV5-1 to TRBJ1-6; 7 bases agree with TRBD1. The CDR3 totals 16 residues. After removal of 4 bases from V and 7 bases from J, the junction contained 11 bases not matched to a gene. CDR1 is SGHRS, CDR2 YFSETQ, per germline. In DNA form, the CDR3 reads TGCGCCAGCAGCCTATCCTCCGGGACAGTAAATTCACCCCTCCACTTT. Translated: CASSLSSGTVNSPLHF.

Note on this clone: At the DNA level, this CDR3 is encoded by other sequences in the same sample as well. V usage is TRBV3-1 (or the pseudogene TRBV3-2) and J usage is TRBJ1-2; the D is unclear. Germline V gives CDR1 LGHDT, CDR2 YNNKEL (reference sequence). V lost 3 bases and J 0 bases, leaving 8 bases between the germline ends. CDR3 length: 14 amino acids. The DNA for the CDR3 is TGTGCCAGCAGCCAGATAGACGCTAACTATGGCTACACCTTC. Protein product: CASSQIDANYGYTF.

The rearrangement joins TRBV5-4 to TRBJ2-7, with 7 bases aligning to TRBD1. CDR1 is SGHNT, CDR2 YYREEE, per germline (reference sequence). The junction had 9 bases not matched to a gene; V was cut back by 7 bases and J by 2 bases. This CDR3 spans 14 amino acids. In DNA form, the CDR3 reads TGTGCCAGCGCTACAGGGGAAGCCCCCTACGAGCAGTACTTC. This encodes CASATGEAPYEQYF.

The chain employs TRBV5-5 and TRBJ1-5; D not resolved. CDR1 is SGHKS and CDR2 is YYEKEE in the germline V gene (reference sequence). With 4 bases removed from V and 3 bases from J, the gap between germline ends came to 11 bases. The CDR3 has 14 residues. In DNA, the CDR3 is TGTGCCAGCAGCCTGTCGGCAGACAATCAGCCCCAGCATTTT. Its protein product is CASSLSADNQPQHF.

This chain connects TRBV11-2 to TRBJ2-1; a weak D match, TRBD1 (5 bases). V shed 4 bases and J shed 7 bases, with 11 bases lying between them. Germline CDR1 reads SGHAT; CDR2 reads FQNNGV. The CDR3 contains 13 residues. DNA of the CDR3: TGTGCCAGCAGCTCCGAGACAGTTAATGAGCAGTTCTTC. Protein: CASSSETVNEQFF. Filled out from reference TRBV11-2 and TRBJ2-1, the complete variable domain reads EAGVAQSPRYKIIEKRQSVAFWCNPISGHATLYWYQQILGQGPKLLIQFQNNGVVDDSQLPKDRFSAERLKGVDSTLKIQPAKLEDSAVYLCASSSETVNEQFFGPGTRLTVL.

This chain joins TRBV3-1 (or the pseudogene TRBV3-2) and TRBJ1-1, with 8 nucleotides matching TRBD1. Germline values: CDR1 LGHDT, CDR2 YNNKEL (reference sequence). With 3 bases clipped from V and 3 bases from J, the junction kept 18 bases outside the gene matches. This CDR3 has 19 amino acids. The CDR3 sequence: CASSQLLRRSGGKYTEAFF. The CDR3, as DNA: TGTGCCAGCAGCCAGCTCCTTCGGAGGTCAGGGGGCAAGTACACTGAAGCTTTCTTT.

The CDR3 spells CASSRDRVSAGYTF. CDR3 DNA: TGTGCCAGCAGCCGGGACAGGGTTTCGGCTGGCTACACCTTC. V usage is TRBV5-4 and J usage is TRBJ1-2; 9 positions match TRBD1. The CDR3 spans 14 residues. The J segment lost 7 bases and the V segment lost 4 bases, leaving 8 bases of the junction unmatched. CDR1 is SGHNT and CDR2 is YYREEE in the germline V gene (reference sequence).

The chain couples TRBV5-5 to TRBJ1-5, with 7 bases aligning to TRBD1. Trimming removed 4 bases from V and 7 bases from J; junction bases left unmatched: 17. The length of the CDR3 is 17 residues. Germline CDR1 is SGHKS and CDR2 is YYEKEE (reference sequence). DNA for the CDR3: TGTGCCAGCAGCCGGAAGGAGGTTGACAGGGCCCGGCAGCCCCAGCATTTT. Encoded protein: CASSRKEVDRARQPQHF.

The genes are TRBV10-3 and TRBJ1-2; a weak D match, TRBD1 (5 bases). Germline V gives CDR1 ENHRY, CDR2 SYGVKD. This CDR3 is 16 amino acids long. V was clipped by 8 bases and J by 2 bases, with 21 bases between them. For the CDR3, the DNA is TGTGCCATCTCACAGGAGGCCTCCTTCGTCAACTATGGCTACACCTTC. Protein product: CAISQEASFVNYGYTF.

This chain uses TRBV10-3 with TRBJ1-2; TRBD1 might be the D (5 bases). Per germline, CDR1 ENHRY and CDR2 SYGVKD. CDR3 length: 14 residues. V lost 2 bases to trimming and J lost 1 base, with 8 bases between them. The CDR3 DNA reads TGTGCCATCAGTGAGGGGGGGGTTAACTATGGCTACACCTTC. Translated: CAISEGGVNYGYTF.

This clone was recorded once. The chain employs TRBV28 and TRBJ1-2; 8 positions match TRBD1. The CDR3 totals 13 residues. Germline trimming cut 9 bases from V and 2 bases from J; bases unmatched to any gene: 5. Germline V gives CDR1 MDHEN, CDR2 SYDVKM. DNA for the CDR3: TGTGCCAGTGACAGGGGAGCGAACTATGGCTACACCTTC. It encodes CASDRGANYGYTF.

This sequence joins TRBV7-2 and TRBJ1-2, with TRBD1 matching over 7 bases. V shed 3 bases and J 8 bases; nucleotides not matched to a gene: 15. In germline, CDR1 is SGHTA, CDR2 FQGNSA. The CDR3 is made up of 16 amino acids. DNA for the CDR3: TGTGCCAGCAGCTTTGTATCTCAAGGGGGCGCGTCGGGCTACACCTTC. Translated: CASSFVSQGGASGYTF.

The chain carries TRBV11-1 and TRBJ2-7, with 7 bases aligning to TRBD1. Germline V lookup: CDR1 SGHAT, CDR2 FQDESV (reference sequence). Trimming at V came to 1 base and at J to 0 bases, leaving 3 bases not matched to a gene. The CDR3 loop spans 15 amino acids. CDR3 bases: TGTGCCAGCAGCTTAGTTGGGACAGCCTCCTACGAGCAGTACTTC. It is translated as CASSLVGTASYEQYF.

V and J are TRBV9 and TRBJ2-3; TRBD2 matches 12 bases. The CDR3 covers 18 residues. Germline CDR1 reads SGDLS; CDR2 reads YYNGEE. V lost 2 bases to trimming and J lost 0 bases; unmatched junction nucleotides: 7. CDR3 amino acids: CASSVLAGGPLSTDTQYF. The CDR3 DNA follows: TGTGCCAGCAGCGTGCTAGCGGGGGGGCCTTTAAGCACAGATACGCAGTATTTT.

This rearrangement joins TRBV6-6 to TRBJ1-2, with a possible D match to TRBD1 (5 bases). The CDR3 runs to 11 residues. The germline V gene has CDR1 MNHNY and CDR2 SVGAGI (reference sequence). The V end was cut by 5 bases, the J end by 12 bases, with 13 bases between. CDR3: CASSTTGTHTF. The DNA for the CDR3 is TGTGCCAGCAGTACTACAGGTACCCACACCTTC.

The chain recombines TRBV11-2 with TRBJ1-1; 7 bases are a match to TRBD1. The germline CDR1 and CDR2 sequences are SGHAT and FQNNGV. Unmatched junction bases numbered 4, after V lost 5 bases and J lost 1 base. This CDR3 contains 14 residues. CDR3 residues: CASSGRTGNTEAFF. CDR3 bases: TGTGCCAGCAGCGGACGGACAGGGAACACTGAAGCTTTCTTT.

The V gene is TRBV24-1, the J gene TRBJ2-3, with TRBD2 matching over 9 bases. CDR1 is KGHDR and CDR2 is SFDVKD in the germline V gene. The CDR3 is 16 residues long. The trim removed 5 bases at V and 3 bases at J, leaving 8 bases unmatched. CDR3 sequence reads: CATSGSRGGDTDTQYF. The CDR3, as DNA: TGTGCCACCAGTGGTTCCCGCGGGGGGGATACAGATACGCAGTATTTT.

V is TRBV5-4 and J is TRBJ2-1, with 10 bases fitting TRBD2. V gave up 0 bases and J gave up 6 bases; unmatched junction bases: 9. Germline V lookup: CDR1 SGHNT, CDR2 YYREEE (reference sequence). The CDR3 is made up of 17 amino acids. In nucleotides, the CDR3 is TGTGCCAGCAGCTTGGCCACGGGGCTAGCGGGGGCCAATGAGCAGTTCTTC. Translating gives CASSLATGLAGANEQFF.

The J gene is TRBJ1-6, the V gene TRBV7-9; D remains ambiguous. Trimming took 1 base from V and 12 from J, leaving 13 bases between them. The CDR3 has 14 amino acids. CDR1 is SEHNR and CDR2 is FQNEAQ in the germline V gene (reference sequence). CDR3 sequence: CASSLGAGLLPLHF. As DNA, the CDR3 is TGTGCCAGCAGCTTAGGAGCCGGTTTACTACCCCTCCACTTT.